The 25 T cell receptor beta chains below come from one sample, sequenced in a study of cytomegalovirus exposure and HLA in healthy donors. Vbeta (60) and Jbeta (13) primers were used in the PCR. Profiled with immunoSEQ multiplex PCR; TCRdb holds only in-frame clones, not every one. The sample consists of more than 85,000 clones, 12% of them appearing once. The material sequenced was PBMCs. The source is a man in his forties or fifties in good health and CMV-seropositive.

This clone has more than one count but fewer than ten. The CDR3 bases are TGCGCCAGCAGCTCACTTACCTTCTACAATGAGCAGTTCTTC. Amino acids: CASSSLTFYNEQFF. The J gene is TRBJ2-1, the V gene TRBV5-1; no reliable D call. The CDR3 runs to 14 residues. Per the germline V gene, CDR1 is SGHRS and CDR2 is YFSETQ. V lost 3 bases, J lost 3 bases, and 10 bases lay in between.

Note on this clone: Other DNA variants within this sample encode the same CDR3. The CDR3 is CASSLRTSTDTQYF. The CDR3 region has the DNA TGTGCCAGCAGTCTCAGGACTAGCACAGATACGCAGTATTTT. This chain connects TRBV27 to TRBJ2-3; TRBD2 might be the D (5 bases). This CDR3 comprises 14 residues. The V end was cut by 5 bases, the J end by 0 bases, with 9 bases between. Germline lookup yields CDR1 MNHEY and CDR2 SMNVEV (reference sequence).

This chain connects TRBV10-2 to TRBJ2-7; 8 nucleotides align to TRBD2. The CDR3 is 15 residues long. The germline V gene encodes CDR1 WSHSY and CDR2 SAAADI. Unmatched junction bases numbered 7, after V lost 2 bases and J lost 4 bases. CDR3 in DNA: TGCGCCAGCAGTGAGGGGGGGGCTAGCGGGTACGAGCAGTACTTC. Its protein product is CASSEGGASGYEQYF.

Only a few counts were recorded for this clone. The rearrangement joins TRBV5-4 to TRBJ2-6; 9 bases align to TRBD2. CDR3 length: 15 residues. Per the germline V gene, CDR1 is SGHNT and CDR2 is YYREEE (reference sequence). V was pared by 4 bases and J by 13 bases, with 12 bases of the junction left unmatched. The CDR3 DNA follows: TGTGCCAGCAGCGTGGGACTAGCCATTTCGTCAGTCCTGACTTTC. It translates to CASSVGLAISSVLTF. The variable domain in full, completed from reference TRBV5-4 and TRBJ2-6, reads ETGVTQSPTHLIKTRGQQVTLRCSSQSGHNTVSWYQQALGQGPQFIFQYYREEENGRGNFPPRFSGLQFPNYSSELNVNALELDDSALYLCASSVGLAISSVLTFGAGSRLTVL.

The chain employs TRBV19 and TRBJ1-1; 12 nucleotides agree with TRBD1. V gave up 9 bases and J gave up 6 bases; unmatched junction bases: 8. Germline CDR1 LNHDA, CDR2 SQIVND (reference sequence). The CDR3 consists of 14 residues. CDR3 in amino acids: CASRDRGQIAEAFF. For the CDR3, the DNA is TGTGCCAGCCGGGACAGGGGGCAGATAGCTGAAGCTTTCTTT.

V gene TRBV6-5 combines with J gene TRBJ2-7, with D perhaps matching TRBD2 (5 bases). Trimming stripped 11 bases from V and 3 bases from J, with 17 bases between. Germline V lookup: CDR1 MNHEY, CDR2 SVGAGI. This CDR3 has 13 residues. The CDR3 DNA is TGTGCCTCACGGACTCGGTGGGACTACGAGCAGTACTTC. Its translation is CASRTRWDYEQYF.

This clone was seen more than once but under ten times. This chain joins TRBV2 and TRBJ1-2; 7 bases match TRBD1. The CDR3 has 14 amino acids. Germline trimming cut 4 bases from V and 3 bases from J; bases unmatched to any gene: 5. Germline V gene lookup returns CDR1 SNHLY and CDR2 FYNNEI. The CDR3 sequence: CASSGQGKDYGYTF. Written as DNA, the CDR3 is TGTGCCAGCAGTGGACAGGGCAAGGACTATGGCTACACCTTC.

The sample holds a few counts of this clone. V gene TRBV5-1 combines with J gene TRBJ2-3; D possibly corresponds to TRBD2 (6 bases). This CDR3 comprises 14 residues. V was shortened by 4 bases and J by 5 bases, with 14 bases between the two germline ends. CDR1 is SGHRS and CDR2 is YFSETQ in the germline V gene. CDR3 bases: TGCGCCAGCAGCAAATCTAGCGTTGGAGATACGCAGTATTTT. Protein: CASSKSSVGDTQYF.

The V and J genes are TRBV27 and TRBJ1-2; D unresolved. The length of the CDR3 is 16 residues. The V and J ends lost 8 bases and 6 bases respectively, with 25 bases between them. Germline V gene lookup returns CDR1 MNHEY and CDR2 SMNVEV (reference sequence). The CDR3 coding sequence is TGTGCCAGCGGCGGTGAACTGACCTTGGATATTGATGGCTACACCTTC. Translated, it gives CASGGELTLDIDGYTF.

V usage is TRBV5-1 and J usage is TRBJ1-1; the match to TRBD1 covers 10 bases. Germline V gives CDR1 SGHRS, CDR2 YFSETQ. Trimming cost V 4 bases and J 0 bases; bases outside gene matches: 6. The CDR3 length is 16 residues. The CDR3 spells CASSTWTGGMNTEAFF. In DNA, the CDR3 is TGCGCCAGCAGCACGTGGACAGGGGGGATGAACACTGAAGCTTTCTTT.

This clone turned up a few times. This chain links TRBV30 with TRBJ1-2; 11 nucleotides match TRBD1. Per germline, CDR1 GTSNPN and CDR2 SVGIG (reference sequence). V shed 1 base, J shed 8 bases, and the junction held 6 bases outside the gene matches. CDR3 length: 14 residues. The CDR3 reads CAWSGGQGAWGYTF. CDR3 coding DNA: TGTGCCTGGAGTGGCGGACAGGGGGCCTGGGGCTACACCTTC.

This clone was recorded a few times. This sequence joins TRBV7-9 and TRBJ2-6; unclear D gene. Germline CDR1 is SEHNR and CDR2 is FQNEAQ (reference sequence). This CDR3 has 14 amino acids. V dropped 3 bases and J dropped 2 bases, with 5 bases sitting between them. The CDR3, as DNA: TGTGCCAGCAGCTTTCTAGCTGGGGCCAACGTCCTGACTTTC. Protein product: CASSFLAGANVLTF.

The V gene is TRBV7-9, the J gene TRBJ2-1, with TRBD2 matching over 13 bases. With 5 bases clipped from V and 6 bases from J, the junction kept 4 bases outside the gene matches. CDR3 size: 15 residues. Germline assignment: CDR1 SEHNR and CDR2 FQNEAQ (reference sequence). The CDR3 reads CASSPRLAGGNEQFF. CDR3 nucleotide sequence: TGTGCCAGCAGCCCGAGACTAGCGGGAGGCAATGAGCAGTTCTTC.

There are a few counts of this clone. The chain recombines TRBV27 with TRBJ1-4, with D maybe TRBD1 (6 bases). Trimming removed 8 bases from V and 8 bases from J, with 12 bases in between. In germline, CDR1 is MNHEY, CDR2 SMNVEV (reference sequence). The CDR3 totals 12 residues. DNA for the CDR3: TGTGCCAGCTCAACAGGGCGGGAAAAACTGTTTTTT. Amino acids: CASSTGREKLFF.

Details on this clone: One end of the junction does not line up with germline, which may come from a read error. This chain links TRBV7-7 with TRBJ2-5; D gene unclear. The CDR3 has 15 residues. Per germline, CDR1 SSHAT and CDR2 FNYEAQ (reference sequence). The chain's CDR3 is CASSLGGAVQETQYF. The DNA of the CDR3 is TGTGCTAGCAGCTTAGGTGGTGCGGTCCAAGAGACCCAGTACTTC. Using reference TRBV7-7 and TRBJ2-5 for the parts outside the CDR3, the full variable domain is GAGVSQSPRYKVTKRGQDVTLRCDPISSHATLYWYQQALGQGPEFLTYFNYEAQPDKSGLPSDRFSAERPEGSISTLTIQRTEQRDSAMYRCASSLGGAVQETQYFGPGTRLLVL.

The V call is TRBV5-6, the J call TRBJ1-1, with D possibly being TRBD1 (6 bases). Deletions cut 1 base from V and 4 bases from J, with 23 bases between. The germline V gene has CDR1 SGHDT and CDR2 YYEEEE. The CDR3 has 18 amino acids. The CDR3 is CASSLMAAGERFVTEAFF. The CDR3 coding sequence is TGTGCCAGCAGCTTGATGGCGGCAGGGGAGCGTTTTGTCACTGAAGCTTTCTTT.

This chain connects TRBV28 to TRBJ1-6; 12 bases align to TRBD1. The CDR3 contains 24 residues. Trimming removed 5 bases from V and 0 bases from J; junction bases left unmatched: 23. The V gene's germline CDR1 is MDHEN and CDR2 SYDVKM. The CDR3 region has the DNA TGTGCCAGCAGTCCAACAGGGACAGGGGGCTTTCTTGGACGGGGTACCTCCTATAATTCACCCCTCCACTTT. Encoded protein: CASSPTGTGGFLGRGTSYNSPLHF.

V is TRBV7-9 and J is TRBJ2-5; 10 bases map to TRBD1. In germline, CDR1 is SEHNR, CDR2 FQNEAQ (reference sequence). V was pared by 5 bases and J by 12 bases, with 3 bases of the junction left unmatched. This CDR3 is 11 amino acids long. The CDR3 nucleotides read TGTGCCAGCAGCCAAGGACAGGGGGAGTACTTC. Protein product: CASSQGQGEYF.

This clone was counted only a few times. This sequence joins TRBV6-5 and TRBJ1-3; 8 nucleotides line up with TRBD1. CDR1 is MNHEY and CDR2 is SVGAGI in the germline V gene. The CDR3 sequence is 16 residues long. After removal of 4 bases from V and 1 base from J, the junction contained 6 bases not matched to a gene. CDR3 coding DNA: TGTGCCAGCAGTTTCAGGGGGCGACAATCTGGAAACACCATATATTTT. It codes for CASSFRGRQSGNTIYF.

This clone has a handful of counts. J is TRBJ1-3 and V is TRBV5-1; a weak D match, TRBD1 (5 bases). Germline V gene lookup returns CDR1 SGHRS and CDR2 YFSETQ. The V end was cut by 2 bases, the J end by 2 bases, with 8 bases between. CDR3 length: 14 amino acids. The DNA for the CDR3 is TGCGCCAGCAGCTTCCAAGGGGCTGGAAACACCATATATTTT. It encodes CASSFQGAGNTIYF.

V gene TRBV5-8 combines with J gene TRBJ2-7; 9 bases are shared with TRBD2. Germline V gene data show CDR1 as SGHTS and CDR2 as YDEGEE. This CDR3 region has 16 residues. V lost 1 base, J lost 1 base, and 6 bases stayed unmatched. The CDR3 reads CASSLRRLAGSYEQYF. CDR3 in DNA: TGTGCCAGCAGCTTGAGAAGGCTAGCGGGATCCTACGAGCAGTACTTC.

The gene calls are TRBV5-1 and TRBJ1-1; tentatively, D is TRBD1 (5 bases). Germline-derived CDR1 and CDR2 are SGHRS and YFSETQ. Trimming left V 0 bases short and J 6 bases short, with 12 bases between. The CDR3 covers 14 residues. CDR3 amino acids: CASSLDRTAAEAFF. As DNA, the CDR3 is TGCGCCAGCAGCTTGGACAGGACCGCGGCTGAAGCTTTCTTT.

In its sample, this clone was seen a few times. V gene TRBV2 combines with J gene TRBJ1-2, with a tentative D call TRBD1 (5 bases). Germline V lookup: CDR1 SNHLY, CDR2 FYNNEI. The CDR3 has 13 residues. Trimming stripped 6 bases from V and 7 bases from J, with 15 bases between. DNA for the CDR3: TGTGCCAGCAGACAGGACGGGCGGGGTGGCTACACCTTC. Protein: CASRQDGRGGYTF.

V gene TRBV18 combines with J gene TRBJ1-2, with TRBD1 matching over 8 bases. The germline CDR1 and CDR2 sequences are KGHSH and LQKENI. This CDR3 contains 14 residues. Trimming took 3 bases from V and 2 from J; bases not matched to a gene: 2. The CDR3 nucleotides read TGTGCCAGCTCACCCGACAGGGGAAACTATGGCTACACCTTC. This encodes CASSPDRGNYGYTF.

This rearrangement joins TRBV19 to TRBJ2-2; perhaps TRBD2 as D (6 bases). CDR1 is LNHDA and CDR2 is SQIVND in the germline V gene (reference sequence). There are 17 residues in the CDR3. V lost 6 bases, J lost 9 bases, and 26 bases lay in between. The DNA of the CDR3 is TGTGCCAGTAGAGACTTGGGTAACGGGGGACTTCATCGGGAGCTGTTTTTT. Translation gives CASRDLGNGGLHRELFF.